The T cell receptor beta chain described here comes from a study of OX40 agonist ivuxolimab in advanced cancers. Sequenced by immunoSEQ multiplex PCR; TCRdb stores in-frame clones only, minus some. The data hold 65,000 to 100,000 clones, with around 84% observed a single time. With 5 bases removed from V and 0 bases from J, the gap between germline ends came to 17 bases. The CDR3 runs 16 residues. Germline V gene data show CDR1 as SGHVS and CDR2 as FQNEAQ. This TCR came from an adult with an advanced solid tumor such as melanoma, head and neck, liver or kidney cancer. Here the sequenced sample was CD4+ or CD8+ T cells sorted from blood, taken in a trial of the OX40 agonist ivuxolimab. The rearrangement joins TRBV7-8 to TRBJ2-7; TRBD2 might be the D (7 bases). CDR3 sequence (DNA): TGTGCCAGCAGCCCGAGGGGGGGACGGTACTCCTACGAGCAGTACGTC. Translated, it gives CASSPRGGRYSYEQYV.